This T cell receptor (beta chain) was retrieved from a study of identical twins. Study results and caveats: Invariant MAIT and iNKT cells may have partly biased zero-insertion analyses.

Regarding this clonotype: Its antigen remains unknown.

The germline V and J ends were trimmed by 2 bases and 5 bases, with 10 bases remaining between them. The CDR3 extends over 14 amino acids. Germline CDR1 is SGHAT and CDR2 is FQNNGV. Template switching added a universal primer binding site, and final cDNA carried unique molecular identifiers. TCRdb redid the calling of the 5' RACE reads with MiXCR, one entry per CDR3 protein. The sample comprises 450,000 to 650,000 distinct CDR3 sequences, 9% to 10% of which are singletons, and roughly 3% rests with the top ten. The same data also contributed to another study, on yellow fever vaccine responses in identical twins.

Sequencing input: PBMCs. The source of this sequence is a woman aged 18 to 35 in good health. The chain recombines TRBV11-2 with TRBJ2-1; D gene ambiguous. The CDR3 protein is CASSLSFPNNEQFF. In DNA form, the CDR3 reads TGTGCCAGCAGCTTAAGTTTCCCAAACAATGAGCAGTTCTTC.